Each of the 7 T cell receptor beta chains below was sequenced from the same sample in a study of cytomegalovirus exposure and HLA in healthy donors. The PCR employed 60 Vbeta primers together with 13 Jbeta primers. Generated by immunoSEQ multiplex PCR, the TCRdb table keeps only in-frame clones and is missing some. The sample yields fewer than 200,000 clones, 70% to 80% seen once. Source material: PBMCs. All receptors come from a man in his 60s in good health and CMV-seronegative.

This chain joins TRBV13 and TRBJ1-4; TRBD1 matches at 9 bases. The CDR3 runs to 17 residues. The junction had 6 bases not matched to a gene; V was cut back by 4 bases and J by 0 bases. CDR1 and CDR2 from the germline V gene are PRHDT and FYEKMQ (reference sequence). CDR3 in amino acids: CASSSRDRVATNEKLFF. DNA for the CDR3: TGTGCCAGCAGCTCACGGGACAGGGTCGCAACTAATGAAAAACTGTTTTTT.

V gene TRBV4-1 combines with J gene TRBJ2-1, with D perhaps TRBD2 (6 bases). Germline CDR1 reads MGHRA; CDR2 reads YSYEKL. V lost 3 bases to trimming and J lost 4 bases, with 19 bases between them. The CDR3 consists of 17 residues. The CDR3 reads CASSQTVIAEGYNEQFF. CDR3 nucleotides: TGCGCCAGCAGCCAGACCGTGATAGCGGAAGGATACAATGAGCAGTTCTTC.

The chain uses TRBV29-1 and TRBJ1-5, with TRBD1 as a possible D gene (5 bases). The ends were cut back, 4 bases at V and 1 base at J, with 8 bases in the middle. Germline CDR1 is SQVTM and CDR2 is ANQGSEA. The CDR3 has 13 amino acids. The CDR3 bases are TGCAGCGTTGTTGGGGGGAGCAATCAGCCCCAGCATTTT. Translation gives CSVVGGSNQPQHF.

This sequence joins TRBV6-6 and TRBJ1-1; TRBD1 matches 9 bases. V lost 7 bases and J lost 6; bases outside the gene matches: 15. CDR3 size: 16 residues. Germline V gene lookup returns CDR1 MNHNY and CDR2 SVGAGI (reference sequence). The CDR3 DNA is TGTGCCAGCAAACCTCCGGGACAGGGAGGGTTATCTGAAGCTTTCTTT. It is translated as CASKPPGQGGLSEAFF.

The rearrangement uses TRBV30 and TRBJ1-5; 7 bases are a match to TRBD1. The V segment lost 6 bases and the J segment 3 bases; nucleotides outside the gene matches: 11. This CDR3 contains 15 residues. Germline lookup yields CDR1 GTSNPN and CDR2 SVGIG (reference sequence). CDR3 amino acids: CACTRAQGFNQPQHF. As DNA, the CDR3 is TGTGCCTGTACTCGAGCACAGGGGTTCAATCAGCCCCAGCATTTT. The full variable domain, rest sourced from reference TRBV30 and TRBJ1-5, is SQTIHQWPATLVQPVGSPLSLECTVEGTSNPNLYWYRQAAGRGLQLLFYSVGIGQISSEVPQNLSASRPQDRQFILSSKKLLLSDSGFYLCACTRAQGFNQPQHFGDGTRLSIL.

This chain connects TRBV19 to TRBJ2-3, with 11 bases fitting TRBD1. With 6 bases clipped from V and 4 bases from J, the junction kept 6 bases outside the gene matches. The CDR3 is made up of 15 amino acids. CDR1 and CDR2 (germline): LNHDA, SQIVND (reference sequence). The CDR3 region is CASSNRDRGSDTQYF. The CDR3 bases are TGTGCCAGTAGCAACCGGGACAGGGGGTCAGATACGCAGTATTTT.

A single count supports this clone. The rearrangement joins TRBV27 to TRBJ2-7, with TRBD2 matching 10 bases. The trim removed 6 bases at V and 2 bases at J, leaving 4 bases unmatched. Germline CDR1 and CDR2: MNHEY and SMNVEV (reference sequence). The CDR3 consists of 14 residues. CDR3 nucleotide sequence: TGTGCCAGCAGGGTAGCGGGAGGTCCCTACGAGCAGTACTTC. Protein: CASRVAGGPYEQYF.